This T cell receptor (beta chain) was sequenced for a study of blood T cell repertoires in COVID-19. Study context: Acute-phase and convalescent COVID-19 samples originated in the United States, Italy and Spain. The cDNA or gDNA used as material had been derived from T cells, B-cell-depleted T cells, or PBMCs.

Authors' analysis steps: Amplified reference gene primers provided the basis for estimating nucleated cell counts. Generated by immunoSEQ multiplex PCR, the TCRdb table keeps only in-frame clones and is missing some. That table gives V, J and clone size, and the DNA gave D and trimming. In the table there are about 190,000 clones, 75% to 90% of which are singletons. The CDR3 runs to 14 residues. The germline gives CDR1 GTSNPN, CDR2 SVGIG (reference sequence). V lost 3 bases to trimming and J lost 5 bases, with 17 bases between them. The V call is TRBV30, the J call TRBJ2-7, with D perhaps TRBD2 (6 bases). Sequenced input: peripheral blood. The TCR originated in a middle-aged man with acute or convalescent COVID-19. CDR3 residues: CAWRGGVRRDEQYF. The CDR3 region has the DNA TGTGCCTGGAGGGGGGGTGTTCGAAGGGACGAGCAGTACTTC.